This T cell receptor beta chain was captured by sequencing in a study of regulatory T cells in long-lasting Graves disease. General study points: Persistent disease exhibited a predilection for TRBV28, TRBJ1-2 and TRBJ2-5. Study of thyroid tissue was not done, with only peripheral blood studied. Accuracy was possibly reduced by small sample size.

With iRepertoire HTBI primers and Arm-PCR of CDR3 regions, TCR beta libraries were built. TCRdb re-called the multiplex PCR reads with MiXCR, one entry per CDR3 protein. The data hold around 460,000 distinct CDR3 sequences, with about 20% observed a single time. The CDR3 spans 14 residues. Germline assignment: CDR1 SGHAT and CDR2 FQNNGV. Trimming stripped 3 bases from V and 1 base from J, with 9 bases between. In its sample, this clonotype was seen a few times. Its antigen is unknown. This clone may be a read error of a much larger clone one base away. Time point in this sample: persistent/refractory GD, antithyroid drugs over 5 years with positive TRAb. Generation of the TCR library employed RNA extracted from PBMCs. Investigators report Graves' disease was diagnosed under American Thyroid Association guidelines.

The sequence derives from a female donor with Graves disease. Here the sequenced sample was peripheral blood mononuclear cells (PBMCs), taken when the disease was refractory, from a patient treated with antithyroid drugs. This rearrangement joins TRBV11-2 to TRBJ1-1, with D possibly being TRBD1 (5 bases). CDR3 region: CASSFTTGNTEAFF. In DNA form, the CDR3 reads TGTGCCAGCAGCTTCACTACAGGGAACACTGAAGCTTTCTTT. Full variable domain (outside the CDR3, taken from reference TRBV11-2 and TRBJ1-1): EAGVAQSPRYKIIEKRQSVAFWCNPISGHATLYWYQQILGQGPKLLIQFQNNGVVDDSQLPKDRFSAERLKGVDSTLKIQPAKLEDSAVYLCASSFTTGNTEAFFGQGTRLTVV.